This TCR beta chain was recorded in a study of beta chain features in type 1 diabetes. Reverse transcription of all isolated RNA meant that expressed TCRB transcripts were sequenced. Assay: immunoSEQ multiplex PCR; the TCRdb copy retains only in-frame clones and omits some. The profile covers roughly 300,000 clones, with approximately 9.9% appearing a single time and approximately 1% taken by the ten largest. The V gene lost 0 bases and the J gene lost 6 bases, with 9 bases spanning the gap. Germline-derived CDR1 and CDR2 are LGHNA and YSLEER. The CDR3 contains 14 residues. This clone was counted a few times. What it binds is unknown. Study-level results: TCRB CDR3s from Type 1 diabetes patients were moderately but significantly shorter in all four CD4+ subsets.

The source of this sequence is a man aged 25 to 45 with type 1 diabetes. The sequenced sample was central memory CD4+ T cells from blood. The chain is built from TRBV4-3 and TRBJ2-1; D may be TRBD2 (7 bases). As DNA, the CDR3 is TGCGCCAGCAGCCAAGATCGGGGGGCCAATGAGCAGTTCTTC. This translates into CASSQDRGANEQFF.